This T cell receptor beta chain was captured in a study of cytomegalovirus exposure and HLA in healthy donors. The germline V gene has CDR1 SGDLS and CDR2 YYNGEE. Trimming stripped 0 bases from V and 6 bases from J, with 11 bases between. CDR3 length equals 14 residues. PCR amplification relied on 60 Vbeta primers (plus 13 Jbeta primers). Here immunoSEQ multiplex PCR was the method, and the copy in TCRdb shows in-frame clones only, minus some. Across about 130,000 clones, the top ten clones capture about 2.1% of the sample. The specimen sequenced was PBMCs. The clonotype comes from a woman in her sixties or seventies in good health and CMV-seronegative. The rearrangement uses TRBV9 and TRBJ2-3; tentatively, D is TRBD2 (6 bases). The CDR3 DNA is TGTGCCAGCAGCGTAGCTTTGCTAGCGGATACGCAGTATTTT. Translating gives CASSVALLADTQYF.